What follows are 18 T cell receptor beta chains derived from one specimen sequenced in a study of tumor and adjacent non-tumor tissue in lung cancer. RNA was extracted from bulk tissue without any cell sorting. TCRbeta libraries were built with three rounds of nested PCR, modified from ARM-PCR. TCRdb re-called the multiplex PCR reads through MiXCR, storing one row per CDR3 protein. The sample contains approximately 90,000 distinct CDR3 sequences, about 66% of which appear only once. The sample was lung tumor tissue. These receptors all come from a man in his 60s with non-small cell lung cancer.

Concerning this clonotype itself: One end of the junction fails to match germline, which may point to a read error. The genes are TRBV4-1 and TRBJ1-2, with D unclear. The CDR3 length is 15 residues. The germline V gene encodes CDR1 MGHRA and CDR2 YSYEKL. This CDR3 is CASSQSRIAIYGCTF. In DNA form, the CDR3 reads TGCGCCAGCAGCCAATCACGGATAGCTATCTATGGCTGCACCTTC.

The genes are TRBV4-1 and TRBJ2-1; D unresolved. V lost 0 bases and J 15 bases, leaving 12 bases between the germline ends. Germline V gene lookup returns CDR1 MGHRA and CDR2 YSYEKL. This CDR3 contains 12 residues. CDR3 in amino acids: CASSQDLDEWFF. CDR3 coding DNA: TGCGCCAGCAGCCAAGATTTGGATGAGTGGTTCTTC.

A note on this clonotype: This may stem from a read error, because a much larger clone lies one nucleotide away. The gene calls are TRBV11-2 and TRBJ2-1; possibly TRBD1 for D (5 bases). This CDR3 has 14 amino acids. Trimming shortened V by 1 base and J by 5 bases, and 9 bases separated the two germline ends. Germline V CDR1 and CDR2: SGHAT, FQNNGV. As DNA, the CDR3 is TGTGCCAGCAGCTTAGCGAGACAGAACAATGAGCAGTTCTTC. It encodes CASSLARQNNEQFF. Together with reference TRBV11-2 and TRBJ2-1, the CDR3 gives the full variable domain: EAGVAQSPRYKIIEKRQSVAFWCNPISGHATLYWYQQILGQGPKLLIQFQNNGVVDDSQLPKDRFSAERLKGVDSTLKIQPAKLEDSAVYLCASSLARQNNEQFFGPGTRLTVL.

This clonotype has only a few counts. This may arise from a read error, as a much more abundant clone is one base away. The CDR3 spells CGVEENHKGGTALNTEAFF. In DNA, the CDR3 is TGCGGCGTTGAAGAAAATCACAAAGGGGGGACAGCATTGAACACTGAAGCTTTCTTT. The chain links TRBV29-1 to TRBJ1-1; 7 bases map to TRBD1. This CDR3 is built from 19 residues. In germline, CDR1 is SQVTM, CDR2 ANQGSEA.

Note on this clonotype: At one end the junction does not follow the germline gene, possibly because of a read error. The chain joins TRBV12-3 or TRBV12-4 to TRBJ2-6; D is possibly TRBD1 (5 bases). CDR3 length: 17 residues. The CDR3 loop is CASSPVTSVSGANVLTF. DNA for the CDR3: TGTGCCAGCAGTCCTGTGACATCTGTCTCTGGGGCCAACGTTCTGACTTTC.

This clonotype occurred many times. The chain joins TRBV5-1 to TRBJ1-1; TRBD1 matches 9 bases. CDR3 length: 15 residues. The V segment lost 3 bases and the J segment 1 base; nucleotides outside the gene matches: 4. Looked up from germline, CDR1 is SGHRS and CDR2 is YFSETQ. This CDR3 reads CASSSPGQGNTEAFF. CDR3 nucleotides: TGCGCCAGCAGCTCTCCGGGACAGGGGAACACTGAAGCTTTCTTT.

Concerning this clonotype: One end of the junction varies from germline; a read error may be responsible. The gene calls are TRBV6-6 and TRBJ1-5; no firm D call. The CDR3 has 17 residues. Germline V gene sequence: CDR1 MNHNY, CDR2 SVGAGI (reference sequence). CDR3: CASRHRVTAFGNRPQHF. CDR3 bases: TGTGCCAGTAGGCACCGGGTCACGGCGTTTGGCAATCGGCCCCAGCATTTT.

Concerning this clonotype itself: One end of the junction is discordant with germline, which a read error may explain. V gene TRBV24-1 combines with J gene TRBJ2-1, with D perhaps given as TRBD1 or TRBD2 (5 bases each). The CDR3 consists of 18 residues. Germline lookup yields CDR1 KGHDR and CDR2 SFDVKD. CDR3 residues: CATSDPGAERSSYIELFF. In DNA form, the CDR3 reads TGTGCCACCAGTGACCCCGGGGCGGAACGAAGTTCCTACATTGAGCTGTTCTTC.

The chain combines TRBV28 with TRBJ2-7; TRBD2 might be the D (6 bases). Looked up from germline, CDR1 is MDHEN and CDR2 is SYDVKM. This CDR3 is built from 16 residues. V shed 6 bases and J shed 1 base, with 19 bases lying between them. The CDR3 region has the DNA TGTGCCAGCAGAACCCTGGGCCGGGGGAGATCCTACGAGCAGTACTTC. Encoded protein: CASRTLGRGRSYEQYF.

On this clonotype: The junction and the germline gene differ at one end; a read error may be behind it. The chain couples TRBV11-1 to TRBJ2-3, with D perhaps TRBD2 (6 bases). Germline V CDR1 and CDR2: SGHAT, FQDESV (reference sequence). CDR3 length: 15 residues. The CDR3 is CTSSLLAGREDTQYF. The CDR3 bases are TGTACCAGCAGCTTGCTGGCGGGAAGAGAGGATACGCAGTATTTT.

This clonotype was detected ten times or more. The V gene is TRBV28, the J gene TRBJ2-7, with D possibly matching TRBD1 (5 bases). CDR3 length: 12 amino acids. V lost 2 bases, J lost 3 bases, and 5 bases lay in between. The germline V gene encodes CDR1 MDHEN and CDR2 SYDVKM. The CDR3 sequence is CASSLQGYEQYF. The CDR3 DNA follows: TGTGCCAGCAGTTTACAGGGCTACGAGCAGTACTTC.

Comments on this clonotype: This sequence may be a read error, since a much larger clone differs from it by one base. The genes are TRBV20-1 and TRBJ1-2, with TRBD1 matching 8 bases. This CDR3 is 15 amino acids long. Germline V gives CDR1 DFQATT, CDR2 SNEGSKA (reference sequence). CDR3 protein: CNARGQATDGYGYTF. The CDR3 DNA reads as TGCAATGCTAGGGGACAGGCCACGGACGGCTATGGCTACACCTTC.

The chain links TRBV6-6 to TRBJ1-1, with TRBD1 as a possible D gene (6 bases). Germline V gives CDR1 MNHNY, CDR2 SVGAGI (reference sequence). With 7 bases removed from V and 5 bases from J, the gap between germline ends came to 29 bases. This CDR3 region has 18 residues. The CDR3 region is CASTTTGGLGAPRTEAFF. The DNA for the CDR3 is TGTGCCAGCACCACTACTGGGGGACTGGGGGCGCCTAGGACTGAAGCTTTCTTT.

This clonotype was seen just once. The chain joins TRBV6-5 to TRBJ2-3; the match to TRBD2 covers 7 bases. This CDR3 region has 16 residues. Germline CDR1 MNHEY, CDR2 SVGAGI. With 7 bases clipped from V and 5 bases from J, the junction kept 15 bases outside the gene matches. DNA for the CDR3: TGTGCCAGCATTTATGGGTGGCGGGGGTTCATAGATACGCAGTATTTT. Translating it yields CASIYGWRGFIDTQYF.

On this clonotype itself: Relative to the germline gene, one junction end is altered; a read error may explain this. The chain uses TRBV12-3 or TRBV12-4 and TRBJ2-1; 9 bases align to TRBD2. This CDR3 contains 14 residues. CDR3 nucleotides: TGTGCCTGCAGTTTCTCGAGCGGGAGGCGGGAGCAGTTCTTC. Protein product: CACSFSSGRREQFF.

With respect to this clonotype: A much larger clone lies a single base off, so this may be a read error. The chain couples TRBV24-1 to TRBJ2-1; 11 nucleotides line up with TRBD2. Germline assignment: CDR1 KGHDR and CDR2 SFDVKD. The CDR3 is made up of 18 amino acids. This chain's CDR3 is CVTSESPSGGPTYNEQFF. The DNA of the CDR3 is TGTGTCACCAGTGAGTCTCCTAGCGGGGGGCCTACCTACAATGAGCAGTTCTTC.

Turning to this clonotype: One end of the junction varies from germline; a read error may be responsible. DNA for the CDR3: TGTGCCAGCAGTCACGGGACTAATGGGAGCCATGAGCAGCTCTTC. Translated: CASSHGTNGSHEQLF. The chain joins TRBV11-3 to TRBJ2-1; 7 bases map to TRBD2. The V gene's germline CDR1 is SGHNT and CDR2 YENEEA. There are 15 residues in the CDR3.

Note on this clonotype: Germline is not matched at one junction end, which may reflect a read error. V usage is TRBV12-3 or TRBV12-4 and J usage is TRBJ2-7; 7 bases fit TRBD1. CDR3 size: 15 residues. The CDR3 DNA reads TGTGCCAGCAGTCGACAAACAGGGGTGACCTACGAGCGGTACTTC. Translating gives CASSRQTGVTYERYF.